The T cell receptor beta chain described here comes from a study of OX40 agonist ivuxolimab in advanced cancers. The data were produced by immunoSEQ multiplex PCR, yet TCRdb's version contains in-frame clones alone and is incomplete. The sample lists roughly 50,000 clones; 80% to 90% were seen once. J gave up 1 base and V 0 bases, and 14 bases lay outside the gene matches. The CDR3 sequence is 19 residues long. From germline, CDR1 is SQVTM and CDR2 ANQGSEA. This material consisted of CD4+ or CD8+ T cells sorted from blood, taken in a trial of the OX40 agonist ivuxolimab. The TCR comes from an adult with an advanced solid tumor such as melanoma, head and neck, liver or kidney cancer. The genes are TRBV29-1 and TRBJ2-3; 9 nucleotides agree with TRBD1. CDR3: CSVEDPNRGQSIRTDTQYF. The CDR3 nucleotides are TGCAGCGTTGAAGACCCCAACAGGGGGCAGAGTATCCGCACAGATACGCAGTATTTT.